The 10 T cell receptor beta chains below come from one sample, sequenced in a study of T-cell memory formation after mild COVID-19. TCRdb processed the 5' RACE reads anew with MiXCR; each CDR3 protein has one entry. The sample lists about 190,000 distinct CDR3 sequences; around 19% were seen once. Sequenced: PBMCs or a T cell subset sorted from them (not recorded which). The receptors shown here come from an adult woman who had mild COVID-19 (a few samples of this study predate the infection). Cell type and time point are not known.

The chain is built from TRBV27 and TRBJ1-3; a possible D gene is TRBD1 (6 bases). V gave up 6 bases and J gave up 0 bases, with 18 bases separating them. This CDR3 has 17 amino acids. Germline CDR1 and CDR2: MNHEY and SMNVEV (reference sequence). The CDR3 region is CASREVGGAPSGNTIYF. The CDR3, as DNA: TGTGCCAGCAGGGAAGTGGGGGGCGCCCCCTCTGGAAACACCATATATTTT.

The sample holds one count of this clonotype. The chain recombines TRBV10-3 with TRBJ2-1; no reliable D call. Trimming took off 3 bases at V and 4 bases at J, with 7 bases between the two ends. Germline values: CDR1 ENHRY, CDR2 SYGVKD. There are 13 residues in the CDR3. The CDR3 here is CAISEPGYNEQFF. The CDR3 nucleotides are TGTGCCATCAGTGAACCGGGTTACAATGAGCAGTTCTTC.

Only a few counts were recorded for this clonotype. This sequence joins TRBV12-3 or TRBV12-4 and TRBJ1-1; tentatively, D is TRBD1 (5 bases). This CDR3 has 13 amino acids. Between the trimmed V and J ends, which lost 0 bases and 7 bases, there was a span of 9 bases. CDR3 sequence (DNA): TGTGCCAGCAGTTTAGCCCAGGGTGGTGAAGCTTTCTTT. This encodes CASSLAQGGEAFF.

The CDR3 DNA reads TGCAGCGTTCAGGGTACCAATCAGCCCCAGCATTTT. It is translated as CSVQGTNQPQHF. The V gene is TRBV29-1, the J gene TRBJ1-5; possibly TRBD1 for D (5 bases). The CDR3 has 12 residues. The germline V and J ends were trimmed by 5 bases and 3 bases, with 8 bases remaining between them. Per the germline V gene, CDR1 is SQVTM and CDR2 is ANQGSEA.

The V gene is TRBV7-6, the J gene TRBJ2-7; TRBD2 matches 13 bases. J was trimmed by 3 bases and V by 4 bases; bases with no gene match: 6. The CDR3 runs 16 residues. Germline CDR1 reads SGHVS; CDR2 reads FNYEAQ. As DNA, the CDR3 is TGTGCCAGCAGCTCCGGACTAGCGGGAGATTTCTACGAGCAGTACTTC. Residues: CASSSGLAGDFYEQYF.

The chain joins TRBV19 to TRBJ1-5; D unclear. V was trimmed by 1 base and J by 6 bases, leaving 10 bases between them. Germline assignment: CDR1 LNHDA and CDR2 SQIVND (reference sequence). CDR3 length: 14 residues. The CDR3 sequence: CASSIVGVIQPQHF. The CDR3 DNA is TGTGCCAGTAGTATAGTTGGTGTAATTCAGCCCCAGCATTTT.

J is TRBJ2-5 and V is TRBV9; D gene unclear. With 4 bases removed from V and 1 base from J, the gap between germline ends came to 8 bases. Germline CDR1 and CDR2: SGDLS and YYNGEE. The length of the CDR3 is 13 residues. The CDR3 sequence is CASSTRTQETQYF. In nucleotides, the CDR3 is TGTGCCAGCAGCACCCGGACCCAAGAGACCCAGTACTTC.

This clonotype turned up a few times. V is TRBV7-8 and J is TRBJ2-1; D tentatively fits TRBD1 or TRBD2 (7 bases each). The CDR3 loop spans 14 amino acids. From germline, CDR1 is SGHVS and CDR2 FQNEAQ. V was cut by 5 bases and J by 9 bases, with 17 bases left in between. CDR3: CASSKGGGRGEQFF. CDR3 nucleotide sequence: TGTGCCAGCAGCAAAGGGGGCGGGAGAGGTGAGCAGTTCTTC.

The J gene is TRBJ1-1, the V gene TRBV2, with a tentative D call TRBD1 (5 bases). In germline, CDR1 is SNHLY, CDR2 FYNNEI. The CDR3 sequence is 16 residues long. V lost 3 bases and J lost 5, with 19 bases in between. Here the CDR3 DNA reads TGTGCCAGCAGTGACCCCGGGGCCCCACGGGGTACTGAAGCTTTCTTT. Its protein is CASSDPGAPRGTEAFF.

This clonotype occurred once. The chain links TRBV12-3 or TRBV12-4 to TRBJ2-1; 15 bases fit TRBD2. V shed 1 base, J shed 8 bases, and the junction held 6 bases outside the gene matches. CDR3 length: 17 amino acids. The CDR3 nucleotides are TGTGCCAGCAGTTTAGGGACTAGCGGGAGGGGCGGTGATGAGCAGTTCTTC. Translated: CASSLGTSGRGGDEQFF.